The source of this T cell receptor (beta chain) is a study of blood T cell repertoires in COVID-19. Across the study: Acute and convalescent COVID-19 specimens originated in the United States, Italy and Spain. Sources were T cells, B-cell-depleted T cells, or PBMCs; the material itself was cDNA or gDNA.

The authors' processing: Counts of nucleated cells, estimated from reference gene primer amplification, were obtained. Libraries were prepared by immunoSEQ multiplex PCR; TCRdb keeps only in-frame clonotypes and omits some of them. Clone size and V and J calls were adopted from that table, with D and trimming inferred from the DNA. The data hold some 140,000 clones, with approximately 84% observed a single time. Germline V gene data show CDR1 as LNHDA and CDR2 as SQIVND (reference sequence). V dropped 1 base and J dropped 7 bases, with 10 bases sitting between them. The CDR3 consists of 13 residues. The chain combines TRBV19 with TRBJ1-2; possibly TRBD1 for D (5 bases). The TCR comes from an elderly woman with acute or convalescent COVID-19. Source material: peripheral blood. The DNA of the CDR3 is TGTGCCAGTAGTATAGGGACAACCGGTGGCTACACCTTC. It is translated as CASSIGTTGGYTF.